The sequence of this T cell receptor (beta chain) was determined in a study of blood T cell repertoires in COVID-19. At the level of the study: T cells, B-cell-depleted T cells, or PBMCs supplied cDNA or gDNA.

Original analysis: Nucleated cell counts were estimated from reference gene primer amplification. The method was immunoSEQ multiplex PCR; TCRdb's version includes in-frame clones alone and lacks a portion of them. V and J calls and clone size are copied from that table; D and trimming were computed from the DNA. The sample lists 150,000 or so clones; nearly 70% were seen once. Germline values: CDR1 KGHSH, CDR2 LQKENI. There are 15 residues in the CDR3. V was pared by 4 bases and J by 4 bases, with 3 bases of the junction left unmatched. The TCR sequence derives from a woman in her seventies with acute or convalescent COVID-19. What was sequenced was peripheral blood. The rearrangement uses TRBV18 and TRBJ2-1, with 11 positions matching TRBD1. This CDR3 reads CASSRGQGAYNEQFF. CDR3 nucleotides: TGTGCCAGCTCACGTGGACAGGGGGCATACAATGAGCAGTTCTTC.